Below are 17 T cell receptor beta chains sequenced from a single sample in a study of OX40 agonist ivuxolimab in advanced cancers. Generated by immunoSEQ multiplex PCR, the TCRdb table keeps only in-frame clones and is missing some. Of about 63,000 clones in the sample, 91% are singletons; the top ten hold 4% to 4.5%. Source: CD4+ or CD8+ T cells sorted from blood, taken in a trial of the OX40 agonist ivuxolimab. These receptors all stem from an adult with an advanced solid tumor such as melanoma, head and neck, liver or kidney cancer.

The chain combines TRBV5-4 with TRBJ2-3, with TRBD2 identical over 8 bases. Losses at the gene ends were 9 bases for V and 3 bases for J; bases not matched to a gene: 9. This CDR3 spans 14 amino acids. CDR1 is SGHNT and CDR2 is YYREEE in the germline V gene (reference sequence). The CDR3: CATRTGGATDTQYF. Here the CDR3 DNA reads TGTGCCACACGGACCGGGGGGGCAACAGATACGCAGTATTTT. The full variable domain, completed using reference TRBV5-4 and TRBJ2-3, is ETGVTQSPTHLIKTRGQQVTLRCSSQSGHNTVSWYQQALGQGPQFIFQYYREEENGRGNFPPRFSGLQFPNYSSELNVNALELDDSALYLCATRTGGATDTQYFGPGTRLTVL.

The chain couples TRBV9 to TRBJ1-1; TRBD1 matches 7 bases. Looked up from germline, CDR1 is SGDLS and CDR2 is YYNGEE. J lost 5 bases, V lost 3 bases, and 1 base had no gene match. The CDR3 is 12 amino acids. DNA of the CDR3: TGTGCCAGCAGCGACAGGGGAACTGAAGCTTTCTTT. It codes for CASSDRGTEAFF.

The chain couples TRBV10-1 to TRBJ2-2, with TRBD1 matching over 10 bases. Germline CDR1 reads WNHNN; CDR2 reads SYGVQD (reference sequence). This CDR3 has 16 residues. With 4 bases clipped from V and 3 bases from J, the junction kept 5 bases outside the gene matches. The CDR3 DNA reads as TGCGCCAGCAGTGCGGCCGGGACAGGGGACACCGGGGAGCTGTTTTTT. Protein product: CASSAAGTGDTGELFF.

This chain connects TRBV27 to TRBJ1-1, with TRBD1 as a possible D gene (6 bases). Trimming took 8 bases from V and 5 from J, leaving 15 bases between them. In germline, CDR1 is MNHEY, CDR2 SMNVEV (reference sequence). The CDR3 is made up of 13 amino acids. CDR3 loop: CASAQQGNTEAFF. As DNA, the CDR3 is TGTGCCAGCGCTCAGCAGGGGAATACTGAAGCTTTCTTT.

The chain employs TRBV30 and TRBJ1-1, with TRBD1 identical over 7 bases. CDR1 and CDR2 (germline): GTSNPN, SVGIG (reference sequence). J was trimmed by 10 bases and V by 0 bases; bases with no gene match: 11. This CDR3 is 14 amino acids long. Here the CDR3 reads CAWSVRDRVEGAFF. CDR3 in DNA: TGTGCCTGGAGTGTACGGGACAGAGTAGAAGGAGCTTTCTTT.

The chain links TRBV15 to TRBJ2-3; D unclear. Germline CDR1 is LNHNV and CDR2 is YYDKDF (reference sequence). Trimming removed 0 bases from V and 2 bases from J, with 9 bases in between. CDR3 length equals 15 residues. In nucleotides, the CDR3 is TGTGCCACCAGCAGAGAAGGATCCCACACAGATACGCAGTATTTT. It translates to CATSREGSHTDTQYF. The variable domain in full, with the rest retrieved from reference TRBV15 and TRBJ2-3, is DAMVIQNPRYQVTQFGKPVTLSCSQTLNHNVMYWYQQKSSQAPKLLFHYYDKDFNNEADTPDNFQSRRPNTSFCFLDIRSPGLGDTAMYLCATSREGSHTDTQYFGPGTRLTVL.

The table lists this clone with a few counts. CDR3 residues: CASSGPDRDYEQYV. CDR3 coding DNA: TGTGCCAGCAGTGGACCGGACAGGGACTACGAGCAGTACGTC. The chain has TRBV2 and TRBJ2-7; 8 bases fit TRBD1. Germline-derived CDR1 and CDR2 are SNHLY and FYNNEI. Trimming removed 4 bases from V and 3 bases from J; junction bases left unmatched: 5. CDR3 size: 14 residues.

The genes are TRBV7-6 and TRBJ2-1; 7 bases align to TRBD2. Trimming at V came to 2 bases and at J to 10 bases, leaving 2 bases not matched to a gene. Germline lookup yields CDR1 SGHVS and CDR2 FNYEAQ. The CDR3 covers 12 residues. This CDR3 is CASSLSAGEQFF. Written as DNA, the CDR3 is TGTGCCAGCAGCTTATCAGCGGGGGAGCAGTTCTTC.

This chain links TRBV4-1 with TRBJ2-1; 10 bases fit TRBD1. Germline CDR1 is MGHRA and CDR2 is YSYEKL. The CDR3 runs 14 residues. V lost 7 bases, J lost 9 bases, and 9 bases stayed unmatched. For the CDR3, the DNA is TGCGCCAGCACCCGGGACAGGGGTTATGGTGAGCAGTTCTTC. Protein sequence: CASTRDRGYGEQFF.

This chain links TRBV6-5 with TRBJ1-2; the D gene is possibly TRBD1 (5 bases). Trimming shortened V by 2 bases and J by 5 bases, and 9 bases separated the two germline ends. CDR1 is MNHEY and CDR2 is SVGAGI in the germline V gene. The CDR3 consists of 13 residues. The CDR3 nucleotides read TGTGCCAGCAGTTACACAGGAGTATATGGCTACACCTTC. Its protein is CASSYTGVYGYTF.

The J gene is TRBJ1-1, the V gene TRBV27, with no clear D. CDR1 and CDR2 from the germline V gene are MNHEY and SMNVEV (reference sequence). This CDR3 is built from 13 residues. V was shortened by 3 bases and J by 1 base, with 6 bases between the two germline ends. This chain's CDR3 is CASSFQENTEAFF. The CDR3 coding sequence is TGTGCCAGCAGTTTTCAGGAGAACACTGAAGCTTTCTTT.

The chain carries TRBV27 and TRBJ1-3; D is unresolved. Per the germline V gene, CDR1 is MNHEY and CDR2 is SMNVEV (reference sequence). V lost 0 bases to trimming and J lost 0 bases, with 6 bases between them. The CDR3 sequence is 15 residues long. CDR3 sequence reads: CASSLSATSGNTIYF. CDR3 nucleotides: TGTGCCAGCAGTTTATCTGCTACCTCTGGAAACACCATATATTTT.

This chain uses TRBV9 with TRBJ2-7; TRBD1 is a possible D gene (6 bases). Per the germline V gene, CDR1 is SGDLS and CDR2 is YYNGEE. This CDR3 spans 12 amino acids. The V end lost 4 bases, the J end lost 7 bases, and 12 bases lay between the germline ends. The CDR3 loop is CASSQQGREQYF. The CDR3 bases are TGTGCCAGCAGCCAACAGGGCCGGGAGCAGTACTTC.

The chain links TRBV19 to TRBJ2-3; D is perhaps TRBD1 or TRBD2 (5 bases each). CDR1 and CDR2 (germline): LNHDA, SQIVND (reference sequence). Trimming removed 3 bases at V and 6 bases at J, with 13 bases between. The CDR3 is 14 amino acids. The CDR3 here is CASSIFGKGDTQYF. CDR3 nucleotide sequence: TGTGCCAGTAGTATTTTCGGGAAGGGGGATACGCAGTATTTT.

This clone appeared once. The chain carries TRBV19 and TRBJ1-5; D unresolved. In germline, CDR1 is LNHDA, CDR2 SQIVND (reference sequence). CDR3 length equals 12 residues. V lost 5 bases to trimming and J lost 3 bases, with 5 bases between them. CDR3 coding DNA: TGTGCCAGTAGTCCTCCCAATCAGCCCCAGCATTTT. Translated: CASSPPNQPQHF. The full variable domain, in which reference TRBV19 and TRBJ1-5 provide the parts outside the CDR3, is DGGITQSPKYLFRKEGQNVTLSCEQNLNHDAMYWYRQDPGQGLRLIYYSQIVNDFQKGDIAEGYSVSREKKESFPLTVTSAQKNPTAFYLCASSPPNQPQHFGDGTRLSIL.

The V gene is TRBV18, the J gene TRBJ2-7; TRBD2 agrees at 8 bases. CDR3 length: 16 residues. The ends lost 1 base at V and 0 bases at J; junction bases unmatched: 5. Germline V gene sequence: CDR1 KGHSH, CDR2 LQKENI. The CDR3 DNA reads TGTGCCAGCTCACCACGCGTCGGGAGGGACTCCTACGAGCAGTACTTC. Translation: CASSPRVGRDSYEQYF.

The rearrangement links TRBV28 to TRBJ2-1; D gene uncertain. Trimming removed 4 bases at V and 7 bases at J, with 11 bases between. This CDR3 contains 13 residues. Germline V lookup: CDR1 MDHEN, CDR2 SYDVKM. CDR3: CASSWVRYNEQFF. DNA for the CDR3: TGTGCCAGCAGTTGGGTAAGGTATAATGAGCAGTTCTTC.